These 27 T cell receptor beta chains came from one sample sequenced in a study of T cell changes during pregnancy in multiple sclerosis. TCRdb's table, derived via immunoSEQ multiplex PCR, lists solely in-frame clones and lacks some. The sample records around 21,000 clones, 88% being singletons. Material: CD8+ T cells from peripheral blood mononuclear cells, obtained after pregnancy. The receptors come from a female donor in good health, enrolled as a control in a pregnancy study.

The V call is TRBV7-9, the J call TRBJ1-5; no definite D call. CDR1 and CDR2 from the germline V gene are SEHNR and FQNEAQ (reference sequence). This CDR3 has 14 amino acids. Trimming removed 5 bases from V and 3 bases from J, with 11 bases in between. CDR3 region: CASSPPGFNQPQHF. The CDR3 bases are TGTGCCAGCAGCCCACCGGGGTTCAATCAGCCCCAGCATTTT.

This clone was recorded once. The chain employs TRBV21-1 and TRBJ2-5; no check of the table's D call, TRBD2, against the DNA was made. TRBV21-1 constitutes a pseudogene. The CDR3 has 14 residues. The CDR3 sequence is CASSPPGGEETQYF. CDR3 coding DNA: TGTGCCAGCAGCCCCCCGGGGGGGGAAGAGACCCAGTACTTC.

This sequence joins TRBV11-3 and TRBJ2-3; 12 bases map to TRBD2. Germline CDR1 reads SGHNT; CDR2 reads YENEEA. The junction had 5 bases not matched to a gene; V was cut back by 6 bases and J by 1 base. CDR3 length: 16 residues. The CDR3 sequence: CASSSRTSGGTDTQYF. DNA of the CDR3: TGTGCCAGCAGTTCTAGGACTAGCGGGGGCACAGATACGCAGTATTTT.

The chain is built from TRBV30 and TRBJ2-7; D might be TRBD1 (7 bases). The length of the CDR3 is 14 residues. Looked up from germline, CDR1 is GTSNPN and CDR2 is SVGIG (reference sequence). Trimming removed 4 bases from V and 7 bases from J, with 20 bases in between. The DNA for the CDR3 is TGTGCCTGGACCCCCCGCGGAGGGGGCGCGGAGCAGTACTTC. It translates to CAWTPRGGGAEQYF.

This chain links TRBV14 with TRBJ2-1, with 8 bases lining up with TRBD2. V shed 4 bases and J 2 bases; nucleotides not matched to a gene: 7. Germline V gene lookup returns CDR1 SGHDN and CDR2 FVKESK. The CDR3 runs to 16 residues. The CDR3 bases are TGTGCCAGCAGCCTACAAGGGACTAGACCCTACAATGAGCAGTTCTTC. Translated, it gives CASSLQGTRPYNEQFF.

The count of this clone is one. The rearrangement joins TRBV10-1 to TRBJ2-3; unclear D gene. Trimming shortened V by 7 bases and J by 3 bases, and 17 bases separated the two germline ends. This CDR3 has 15 amino acids. Germline CDR1 and CDR2: WNHNN and SYGVQD (reference sequence). The CDR3 nucleotides read TGCGCCAGCATCGGATACACACGACAAACAGATACGCAGTATTTT. Its protein product is CASIGYTRQTDTQYF.

The chain joins TRBV25-1 to TRBJ1-2, with TRBD1 matching 7 bases. The CDR3 runs to 12 residues. Germline CDR1 is MGHDK and CDR2 is SYGVNS. V lost 10 bases and J lost 8; bases outside the gene matches: 10. The chain's CDR3 is CATLTGPEGYTF. In DNA, the CDR3 is TGTGCCACCCTGACAGGGCCGGAAGGCTACACCTTC.

This clone was observed once. The chain has TRBV2 and TRBJ2-3; 7 bases are a match to TRBD2. Germline CDR1 and CDR2: SNHLY and FYNNEI. The CDR3 is 16 residues long. The V segment lost 9 bases and the J segment 2 bases; nucleotides outside the gene matches: 14. Here the CDR3 DNA reads TGTGCCAGACGGCAGGGAAGGGGAGGGGTCACAGATACGCAGTATTTT. Residues: CARRQGRGGVTDTQYF.

By share of the sample, this clone is medium-sized (0.01 to 0.1%). The genes are TRBV28 and TRBJ1-1; 11 nucleotides agree with TRBD1. J lost 7 bases, V lost 5 bases, and 15 bases had no gene match. The CDR3 totals 17 residues. CDR1 and CDR2 from the germline V gene are MDHEN and SYDVKM. The CDR3 bases are TGTGCCAGCAGTCCCATTTATTCGGACAGGGGGCAGATTGAAGCTTTCTTT. Encoded protein: CASSPIYSDRGQIEAFF.

The chain couples TRBV9 to TRBJ1-1, with 7 positions matching TRBD1. This CDR3 has 16 residues. Trimming cost V 0 bases and J 1 base; bases outside gene matches: 6. From germline, CDR1 is SGDLS and CDR2 YYNGEE. In DNA form, the CDR3 reads TGTGCCAGCAGCGTAGACCCCACAGGGGAGAACACTGAAGCTTTCTTT. Its translation: CASSVDPTGENTEAFF.

The rearrangement links TRBV9 to TRBJ2-7; the match to TRBD2 covers 7 bases. The CDR3 is 15 amino acids. The J segment lost 0 bases and the V segment lost 2 bases, leaving 5 bases of the junction unmatched. The V gene's germline CDR1 is SGDLS and CDR2 YYNGEE. The CDR3 here is CASSVSGAFSYEQYF. In DNA, the CDR3 is TGTGCCAGCAGCGTCAGCGGGGCTTTCTCCTACGAGCAGTACTTC.

The rearrangement uses TRBV12-5 and TRBJ1-2; 9 nucleotides line up with TRBD1. The germline gives CDR1 LGHNT, CDR2 FRNRAP. The CDR3 runs 15 residues. Unmatched junction bases numbered 11, after V lost 6 bases and J lost 6 bases. CDR3 DNA sequence: TGTGCTAGTGGCCCCGCCGGGACAGGGAGGGATGGCTACACCTTC. It translates to CASGPAGTGRDGYTF. The full variable domain, with the rest looked up from reference TRBV12-5 and TRBJ1-2, is DARVTQTPRHKVTEMGQEVTMRCQPILGHNTVFWYRQTMMQGLELLAYFRNRAPLDDSGMPKDRFSAEMPDATLATLKIQPSEPRDSAVYFCASGPAGTGRDGYTFGSGTRLTVV.

Here the CDR3 DNA reads TGTGCCATCAGTGAGTCCGACAGCCCAAGCACAGATACGCAGTATTTT. It specifies CAISESDSPSTDTQYF. The genes are TRBV10-3 and TRBJ2-3; D is perhaps TRBD1 (5 bases). Trimming took off 0 bases at V and 0 bases at J, with 10 bases between the two ends. The CDR3 runs 16 residues. The germline CDR1 and CDR2 sequences are ENHRY and SYGVKD.

The chain has TRBV25-1 and TRBJ2-5; no firm D call. The CDR3 is made up of 11 amino acids. Germline lookup yields CDR1 MGHDK and CDR2 SYGVNS. With 10 bases removed from V and 5 bases from J, the gap between germline ends came to 11 bases. The CDR3 sequence: CATSPRETQYF. DNA of the CDR3: TGTGCCACCTCTCCGCGGGAGACCCAGTACTTC.

This chain joins TRBV14 and TRBJ1-1; a weak D match, TRBD1 (5 bases). V was clipped by 6 bases and J by 6 bases, with 20 bases between them. Germline V gene sequence: CDR1 SGHDN, CDR2 FVKESK. The CDR3 covers 15 residues. In nucleotides, the CDR3 is TGTGCCAGCAGGCAAACGGGGGAAACGGGGCCTGAAGCTTTCTTT. It yields the protein CASRQTGETGPEAFF.

The chain employs TRBV6-5 and TRBJ2-7, with D tentatively TRBD1 (5 bases). V was shortened by 6 bases and J by 0 bases, with 12 bases between the two germline ends. Germline CDR1 and CDR2: MNHEY and SVGAGI. The CDR3 contains 14 residues. The CDR3 DNA sequence: TGTGCCAGCAGCCGACAGTCTAGCTCCTACGAGCAGTACTTC. Translated: CASSRQSSSYEQYF.

This chain uses TRBV7-9 with TRBJ1-1, with 11 bases matching TRBD1. V was pared by 4 bases and J by 6 bases, with 4 bases of the junction left unmatched. The CDR3 spans 14 residues. Germline loops: CDR1 SEHNR, CDR2 FQNEAQ (reference sequence). DNA for the CDR3: TGTGCCAGCAGCTCAGGACAGGGGGCATCTGAAGCTTTCTTT. Protein: CASSSGQGASEAFF.

V gene TRBV5-1 combines with J gene TRBJ1-1; 9 nucleotides match TRBD1. V lost 5 bases, J lost 6 bases, and 5 bases stayed unmatched. The germline gives CDR1 SGHRS, CDR2 YFSETQ. The CDR3 loop spans 13 amino acids. The CDR3, as DNA: TGCGCCAGCAGGGGACAGGGAGCCCCTGAAGCTTTCTTT. Protein sequence: CASRGQGAPEAFF.

The chain is built from TRBV1 and TRBJ2-7; TRBD2, the D gene given by the table, was not confirmed from the DNA. TRBV1 is an annotated pseudogene. This CDR3 has 21 amino acids. CDR3 bases: TGCACCAGCAGCCGACTAGCGGGAGAGCTTCCAATGGGGGCAATACAGTACGAGCAGTACTTC. Translation: CTSSRLAGELPMGAIQYEQYF.

This clone was counted only a few times. The chain has TRBV19 and TRBJ1-5, with D perhaps TRBD1 (6 bases). V dropped 5 bases and J dropped 9 bases, with 11 bases sitting between them. Germline V gives CDR1 LNHDA, CDR2 SQIVND (reference sequence). CDR3 length: 12 residues. The DNA for the CDR3 is TGTGCCAGTAGTTCAAGGGGGATGCCCCAGCATTTT. Translated: CASSSRGMPQHF. The full variable domain, with the rest looked up from reference TRBV19 and TRBJ1-5, is DGGITQSPKYLFRKEGQNVTLSCEQNLNHDAMYWYRQDPGQGLRLIYYSQIVNDFQKGDIAEGYSVSREKKESFPLTVTSAQKNPTAFYLCASSSRGMPQHFGDGTRLSIL.

This clone was detected once. The CDR3 DNA sequence: TGTGCCAGCAGTCCACAGCGGACAGGGAACACCGGGGAGCTGTTTTTT. Protein sequence: CASSPQRTGNTGELFF. V gene TRBV28 combines with J gene TRBJ2-2; 7 positions match TRBD1. Per germline, CDR1 MDHEN and CDR2 SYDVKM. The CDR3 totals 16 residues. The V and J ends lost 5 bases and 1 base, in that order; junction bases with no gene match: 7. The complete variable domain, with remaining parts taken from reference TRBV28 and TRBJ2-2, reads DVKVTQSSRYLVKRTGEKVFLECVQDMDHENMFWYRQDPGLGLRLIYFSYDVKMKEKGDIPEGYSVSREKKERFSLILESASTNQTSMYLCASSPQRTGNTGELFFGEGSRLTVL.

The J gene is TRBJ2-1, the V gene TRBV12-5; D may be TRBD1 (6 bases). The CDR3 has 14 amino acids. Germline V gene sequence: CDR1 LGHNT, CDR2 FRNRAP. V was cut by 0 bases and J by 10 bases, with 13 bases left in between. The CDR3 sequence: CASGLVLGAGEQFF. Written as DNA, the CDR3 is TGTGCTAGTGGTTTGGTACTGGGGGCCGGGGAGCAGTTCTTC. Complete variable domain (other parts from reference TRBV12-5 and TRBJ2-1): DARVTQTPRHKVTEMGQEVTMRCQPILGHNTVFWYRQTMMQGLELLAYFRNRAPLDDSGMPKDRFSAEMPDATLATLKIQPSEPRDSAVYFCASGLVLGAGEQFFGPGTRLTVL.

The rearrangement uses TRBV7-9 and TRBJ1-5; TRBD1 matches at 8 bases. The germline gives CDR1 SEHNR, CDR2 FQNEAQ (reference sequence). Germline trimming cut 5 bases from V and 3 bases from J; bases unmatched to any gene: 3. The CDR3 sequence is 14 residues long. As DNA, the CDR3 is TGTGCCAGCAGCCAGACAGGGGCCAATCAGCCCCAGCATTTT. Amino acid sequence: CASSQTGANQPQHF.

The chain links TRBV6-1 to TRBJ1-5; a possible D gene is TRBD1 (6 bases). Germline CDR1 is MNHNS and CDR2 is SASEGT. V lost 6 bases, J lost 3 bases, and 12 bases lay in between. The CDR3 covers 14 residues. The CDR3 DNA is TGTGCCAGCAGGACAACAGGGTACAATCAGCCCCAGCATTTT. Its protein product is CASRTTGYNQPQHF.

The J gene is TRBJ2-2, the V gene TRBV11-2; D might be TRBD2 (6 bases). Looked up from germline, CDR1 is SGHAT and CDR2 is FQNNGV. The length of the CDR3 is 16 residues. Trimming removed 5 bases at V and 3 bases at J, with 16 bases between. The CDR3 DNA reads TGTGCCAGCAGCCCCACGGGTTGGGGGGACACCGGGGAGCTGTTTTTT. Amino acids: CASSPTGWGDTGELFF.

The genes are TRBV9 and TRBJ1-4, with D maybe TRBD1 (5 bases). The V gene lost 1 base and the J gene lost 2 bases, with 21 bases spanning the gap. The CDR3 length is 19 residues. The germline V gene encodes CDR1 SGDLS and CDR2 YYNGEE. The CDR3 protein is CASSVILRDSGGTNEKLFF. The CDR3 DNA reads TGTGCCAGCAGCGTAATTTTACGGGACTCCGGAGGGACTAATGAAAAACTGTTTTTT.

J is TRBJ1-1 and V is TRBV4-2; TRBD1 matches at 7 bases. Germline CDR1 LGHNA, CDR2 YNFKEQ. V was pared by 1 base and J by 3 bases, with 11 bases of the junction left unmatched. The CDR3 is 17 amino acids. Here the CDR3 reads CASSQGRRGPGDTEAFF. CDR3 coding DNA: TGTGCCAGCAGCCAAGGTCGGAGGGGGCCGGGGGACACTGAAGCTTTCTTT.